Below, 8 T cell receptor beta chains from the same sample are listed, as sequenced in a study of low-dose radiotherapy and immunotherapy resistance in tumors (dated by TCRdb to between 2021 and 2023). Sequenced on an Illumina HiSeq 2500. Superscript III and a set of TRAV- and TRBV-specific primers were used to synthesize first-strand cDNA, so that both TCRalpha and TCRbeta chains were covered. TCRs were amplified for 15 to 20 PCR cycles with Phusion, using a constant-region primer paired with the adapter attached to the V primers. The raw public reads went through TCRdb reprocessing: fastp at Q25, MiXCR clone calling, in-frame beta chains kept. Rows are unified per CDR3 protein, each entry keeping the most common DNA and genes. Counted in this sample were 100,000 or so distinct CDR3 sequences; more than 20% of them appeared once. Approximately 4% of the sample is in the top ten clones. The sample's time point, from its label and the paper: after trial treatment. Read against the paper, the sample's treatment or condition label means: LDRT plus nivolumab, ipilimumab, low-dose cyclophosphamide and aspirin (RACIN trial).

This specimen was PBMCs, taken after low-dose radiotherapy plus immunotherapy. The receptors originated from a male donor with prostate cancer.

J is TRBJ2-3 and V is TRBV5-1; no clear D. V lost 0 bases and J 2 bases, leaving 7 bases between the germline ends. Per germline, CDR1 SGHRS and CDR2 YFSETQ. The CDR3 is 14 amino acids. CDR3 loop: CASSLAILTDTQYF. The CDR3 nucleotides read TGCGCCAGCAGCTTGGCAATCCTCACAGATACGCAGTATTTT.

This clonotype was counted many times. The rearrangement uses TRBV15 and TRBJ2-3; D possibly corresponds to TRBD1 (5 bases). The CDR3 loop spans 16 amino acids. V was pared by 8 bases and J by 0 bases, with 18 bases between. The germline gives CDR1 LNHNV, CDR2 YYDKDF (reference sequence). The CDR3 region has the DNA TGTGCCACCGCGATTGGGCAGGGCTCTAGCACAGATACGCAGTATTTT. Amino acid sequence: CATAIGQGSSTDTQYF.

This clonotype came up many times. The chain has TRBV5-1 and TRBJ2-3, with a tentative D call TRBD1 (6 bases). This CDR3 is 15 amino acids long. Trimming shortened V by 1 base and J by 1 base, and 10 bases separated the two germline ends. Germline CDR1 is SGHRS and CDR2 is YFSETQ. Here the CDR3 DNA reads TGCGCCAGCAGCTTGATAGGACAGCGCACAGATACGCAGTATTTT. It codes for CASSLIGQRTDTQYF.

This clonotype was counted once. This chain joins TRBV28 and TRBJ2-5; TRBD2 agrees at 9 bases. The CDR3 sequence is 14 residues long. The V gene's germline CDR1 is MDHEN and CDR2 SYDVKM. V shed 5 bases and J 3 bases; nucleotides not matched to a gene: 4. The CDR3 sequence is CASSKIAGEETQYF. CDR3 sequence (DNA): TGTGCCAGCAGTAAAATAGCGGGAGAAGAGACCCAGTACTTC.

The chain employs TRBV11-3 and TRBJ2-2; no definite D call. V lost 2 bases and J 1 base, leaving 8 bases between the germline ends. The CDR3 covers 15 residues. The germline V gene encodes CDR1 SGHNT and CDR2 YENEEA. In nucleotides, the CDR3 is TGTGCCAGCAGCTTAAGGACGTGGAACACCGGGGAGCTGTTTTTT. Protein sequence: CASSLRTWNTGELFF.

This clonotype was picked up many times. The DNA for the CDR3 is TGCAGTGCTAGTGGGAGCGGGGGGGCCAATACGCAGTATTTT. It yields the protein CSASGSGGANTQYF. The chain employs TRBV20-1 and TRBJ2-3; TRBD2 matches at 10 bases. V shed 3 bases, J shed 7 bases, and the junction held 7 bases outside the gene matches. Germline CDR1 reads DFQATT; CDR2 reads SNEGSKA (reference sequence). CDR3 size: 14 residues.

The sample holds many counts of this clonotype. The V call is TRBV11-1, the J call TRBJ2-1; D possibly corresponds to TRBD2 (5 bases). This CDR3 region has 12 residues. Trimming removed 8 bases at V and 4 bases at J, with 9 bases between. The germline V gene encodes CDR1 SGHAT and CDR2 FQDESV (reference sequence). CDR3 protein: CASGLPYNEQFF. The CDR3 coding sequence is TGTGCCAGCGGACTCCCTTACAATGAGCAGTTCTTC.

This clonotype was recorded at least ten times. For the CDR3, the DNA is TGTGCCAGCAGCTCCTCAGGCTATGGCTACACCTTC. Its protein product is CASSSSGYGYTF. The rearrangement links TRBV7-2 to TRBJ1-2; D gene ambiguous. CDR3 size: 12 residues. V was shortened by 4 bases and J by 4 bases, with 7 bases between the two germline ends. Germline CDR1 is SGHTA and CDR2 is FQGNSA.